The sequence of this TCR beta chain was determined in a study of T cells after yellow fever vaccination. Broader study findings: When the response was secondary, it was weaker but reached its peak faster, day 5 versus 15. The booster saw the reappearance of most primary-vaccination clones (approximately 97% CD4, about 90% CD8).

CDR1 and CDR2 (germline): SGHVS, FQNEAQ. V was clipped by 5 bases and J by 4 bases, with 18 bases between them. The CDR3 is 16 residues long. Turning to this clonotype: The antigen is not known.

TCRdb redid the calling of the 5' RACE reads with MiXCR, one entry per CDR3 protein. The table includes 400,000 or so distinct CDR3 sequences, 6.2% detected once. V is TRBV7-8 and J is TRBJ2-1; no definite D call. Sequencing used PBMCs, obtained 5 days after the yellow fever booster vaccination. This receptor was obtained from a man younger than 40 who received the YFV17D yellow fever vaccine. The CDR3 here is CASSRVVDRDYNEQFF. The CDR3, as DNA: TGTGCCAGCAGCCGGGTCGTTGATAGAGATTACAATGAGCAGTTCTTC.